This T cell receptor beta chain was obtained from a study of shared clonotypes between healthy human individuals (TCRdb year 2020). Turning to the overall study: The cohort comprised a couple of women and three men aged 18 to 49 years. For each donor, three plates each were used for CD4 naive and CD4 memory, two plates were used for CD8 naive, and one plate was used for CD8 memory. To estimate repertoire size and how much clonotype sharing occurs between individuals, the study deeply sequenced the blood TCR repertoires of five healthy adults. To increase sequencing depth and limit assay-specific biases, TCR repertoire library preparation and sequencing were carried out by different laboratories using diverse techniques. Between about 0.8 and 8.9 billion PBMCs per donor were obtained by leukapheresis.

Points on this clone: The specificity of this receptor is unknown. Base qualities are not provided; no much larger clone lies one nucleotide away.

The donors were healthy, HIV-negative adults with no recently reported acute infections or vaccinations. Every donor was a Caucasian adult residing in Nashville, Tennessee, USA. CD4+ T cells were enriched by magnetic negative selection, after which naive cells were positively selected on CD45RA and the negative fraction was taken as the memory subset. After blood collection by leukapheresis, PBMCs were isolated using Ficoll-Histopaque density gradient centrifugation and then cryopreserved in the vapor phase of liquid nitrogen. Analytical flow cytometry was used to check the purity and quantity of every magnetically sorted T cell population. Genomic DNA was isolated from every sorted fraction and measured by UV absorbance on a Nanodrop 2000c. V ends up 4 bases short and J 3 bases short, with an unmatched junction base count of 4. Taken from cysteine to phenylalanine, the CDR3 has 17 residues. Kept here is only the CDR3 DNA, which spans 51 bases and is read in frame from base 1. CDR1 and CDR2 (SGHRS, YFSETQ) derive from the germline V gene.

What the study reported, not specific to this receptor: Because the study included only a small number of donors, the genetic and exposure-history diversity represented was limited. Pairwise subsampling led to the expectation that sequencing depth would affect the degree of clonotype sharing among donors. When several donors were compared, the shared fraction of clonotypes was approximately 5% for naive CD4, 3.5% to 4% for naive CD8, 2.3% for memory CD4, and 0.35% to 0.5% for memory CD8. Rarefaction of sorted-subset datasets indicated incomplete sequencing despite the large sequencing depth. Sampling was restricted to blood, and TCR repertoires in tissues likely differ from the TCR repertoires found in blood. Larger estimated clonotype richness was generally found for naive subsets than for memory subsets. Higher generation probabilities were observed for clonotypes shared by all four sorted-subset donors than for non-shared clonotypes.

Using the deep immunoSEQ assay, multiplex PCR amplified TCR CDR3 regions from genomic DNA. For each cell subset, the extracted genomic DNA was distributed evenly across all wells of several immunoSEQ 96-well plates, and each plate served as one replicate. Each replicate PCR for sorted subsets received approximately 220 ng genomic DNA, equal to tens of thousands of T cell genomes. Purified libraries were measured with a Qubit 3.0 fluorometer, size-checked on a Bioanalyzer 2100, and measured again with the KAPA Library Quantification kit. Every immunoSEQ 96-well plate was sequenced on a dedicated single-read 150-cycle Illumina NextSeq 550 flow cell. The authors' analysis ran thus. Because only junctional sequences without quality scores were contained in the immunoSEQ output, filtering matching that applied to full-length reads could not be performed. To assign V/J genes and CDR3, sequences were annotated against IMGT germline references using PyIR, a Python wrapper for IgBLAST v1.9. Reads were removed for weak V/J assignments (E-value above 1e-6), missing CDR3, stop codons, out-of-frame junctions, or ambiguous translated residues. A V3J clonotype was defined by an identical inferred V gene, J gene, and CDR3 amino acid sequence. To compute the percentage overlap between repertoires, the number of shared unique clonotypes was divided by the size of the smaller repertoire. RTK rarefaction, the Chao1 estimator, and Recon v2.1 estimates of unobserved clonotypes were used to assess repertoire richness. Generation probabilities for all TCRbeta clonotypes obtained by the gDNA method from a handful of donors were computed using OLGA. TCRdb carries this immuneACCESS record with in-frame sequences only. Its versions omit some clonotypes, under half of them owing to an unresolved V gene in the studies checked, with the rest unexplained. D and trimming come from the DNA, and the V and J calls and clone size come from that table. For this sample the table gives some 2.4 million clones, of which approximately 93% were detected only once. 0.36% of the sample rests with the top ten.

This receptor chain uses TRBV5-1 and TRBJ2-2, with 15 central nucleotides matching TRBD2. The origin of this receptor is a young man in good health. Some clones in this sample may be carry-over from other donors' samples. Material: naive CD4+ T cells from PBMCs. The cell subset or site label on this specimen signifies: CD45RA+ positively selected. The DNA sequence is given as TGCGCCAGCAGCCGCGGGACTAGCGGGAGGTACACCGGGGAGCTGTTTTTT. This yields the protein CASSRGTSGRYTGELFF.